Listed here are 14 T cell receptor beta chains from one sample, sequenced in a study of blood T cells in healthy people across ages. The second PCR ran roughly 7 to 12 cycles with a sample-barcoded 5' primer and J-beta primers. TCRdb re-called the 5' RACE reads with MiXCR, one entry per CDR3 protein. This sample has 500,000 to 600,000 distinct CDR3 sequences, with 27% found just once. The source material was blood. The origin of the receptors is a woman in her 70s in good health.

The chain recombines TRBV4-2 with TRBJ1-2, with D uncertain. The length of the CDR3 is 14 residues. The V gene's germline CDR1 is LGHNA and CDR2 YNFKEQ. V dropped 0 bases and J dropped 9 bases, with 14 bases sitting between them. CDR3 in DNA: TGTGCCAGCAGCCAAGATGTGGCAGCGGGTAGCTACACCTTC. Translating gives CASSQDVAAGSYTF.

The chain links TRBV4-1 to TRBJ1-5, with 7 nucleotides matching TRBD1. This CDR3 contains 16 residues. The V gene end was trimmed by 1 base and the J gene end by 3 bases; junction bases not matched to a gene: 6. Germline V gene data show CDR1 as MGHRA and CDR2 as YSYEKL. CDR3 coding DNA: TGCGCCAGCAGCCAAGGTACAGGGGCCATCAATCAGCCCCAGCATTTT. Translated, it gives CASSQGTGAINQPQHF.

CDR3 sequence (DNA): TGTGCCAGCAGCTTAGCTGGTCTCACAACTGAGCAGTTCTTC. Translation: CASSLAGLTTEQFF. This sequence joins TRBV7-2 and TRBJ2-1, with D uncertain. Trimming took 0 bases from V and 9 from J, leaving 12 bases between them. Germline assignment: CDR1 SGHTA and CDR2 FQGNSA. The CDR3 consists of 14 residues.

The chain joins TRBV20-1 to TRBJ2-1; D perhaps matches TRBD2 (6 bases). This CDR3 is built from 15 residues. Trimming pared 5 bases from V and 0 bases from J, leaving 14 bases between. CDR1 is DFQATT, CDR2 SNEGSKA, per germline (reference sequence). The CDR3: CSAFDLEGSYNEQFF. CDR3 nucleotides: TGCAGTGCTTTTGACCTGGAGGGCTCCTACAATGAGCAGTTCTTC.

Only a few counts were recorded for this clonotype. The chain carries TRBV19 and TRBJ1-2; no definite D call. This CDR3 comprises 12 residues. Trimming shortened V by 5 bases and J by 4 bases, and 8 bases separated the two germline ends. Germline V CDR1 and CDR2: LNHDA, SQIVND (reference sequence). CDR3 sequence reads: CASSLRVYGYTF. DNA for the CDR3: TGTGCCAGTAGTTTGAGGGTCTATGGCTACACCTTC.

This clonotype was recorded at least ten times. The chain couples TRBV29-1 to TRBJ1-1, with 9 bases lining up with TRBD1. Trimming at V came to 3 bases and at J to 1 base, leaving 3 bases not matched to a gene. Germline CDR1 is SQVTM and CDR2 is ANQGSEA. This CDR3 is built from 14 residues. CDR3 protein: CSVDLQGANTEAFF. As DNA, the CDR3 is TGCAGCGTTGACCTACAGGGGGCGAACACTGAAGCTTTCTTT.

The chain carries TRBV2 and TRBJ2-1, with TRBD2 identical over 10 bases. The CDR3 is 15 amino acids. The germline CDR1 and CDR2 sequences are SNHLY and FYNNEI. The junction had 7 bases not matched to a gene; V was cut back by 3 bases and J by 8 bases. Here the CDR3 reads CASSEASGGRDEQFF. The DNA of the CDR3 is TGTGCCAGCAGTGAGGCTAGCGGGGGCAGGGATGAGCAGTTCTTC.

The table lists this clonotype with a few counts. The V call is TRBV5-1, the J call TRBJ1-2, with 7 bases aligning to TRBD1. There are 13 residues in the CDR3. The V gene end was trimmed by 3 bases and the J gene end by 10 bases; junction bases not matched to a gene: 9. Germline-derived CDR1 and CDR2 are SGHRS and YFSETQ. The CDR3 loop is CASSSSPGQLYTF. As DNA, the CDR3 is TGCGCCAGCAGCTCTAGCCCGGGACAGCTCTACACCTTC.

The chain has TRBV20-1 and TRBJ2-5, with 9 bases matching TRBD2. The last part of the DNA fits TRBJ2-1 better; the J call may be wrong. The CDR3 is 15 amino acids. Germline V CDR1 and CDR2: DFQATT, SNEGSKA (reference sequence). CDR3 sequence: CSARKTSGQINEQFF. Written as DNA, the CDR3 is TGCAGTGCTAGAAAGACTAGCGGCCAAATTAATGAGCAGTTCTTC.

V and J are TRBV20-1 and TRBJ1-5; D is ambiguous. Germline V lookup: CDR1 DFQATT, CDR2 SNEGSKA (reference sequence). This CDR3 region has 13 residues. Between the trimmed V and J ends, which lost 3 bases and 3 bases, there was a span of 9 bases. CDR3: CSASSGINQPQHF. The CDR3 nucleotides are TGCAGTGCTAGCTCGGGGATCAATCAGCCCCAGCATTTT.

This clonotype was recorded a few times. The J gene is TRBJ2-1, the V gene TRBV3-1; D is unclear. The V and J ends lost 1 base and 0 bases respectively, with 7 bases between them. The CDR3 has 15 amino acids. CDR1 and CDR2 from the germline V gene are LGHDT and YNNKEL (reference sequence). CDR3 protein: CASSQGGPSYNEQFF. CDR3 DNA sequence: TGTGCCAGCAGCCAAGGTGGGCCCTCCTACAATGAGCAGTTCTTC.

This clonotype was found a few times. V usage is TRBV29-1 and J usage is TRBJ1-1; 11 bases align to TRBD1. Germline V gene data show CDR1 as SQVTM and CDR2 as ANQGSEA. V dropped 6 bases and J dropped 3; count of bases not matched to a gene: 6. The CDR3 contains 14 residues. The CDR3, as DNA: TGCAGCGTGCGGACAGGGGGCAGGGACACTGAAGCTTTCTTT. Translating gives CSVRTGGRDTEAFF.

About this clonotype: One junction end does not reproduce the germline sequence, and a read error may be involved. The J gene is TRBJ2-1, the V gene TRBV11-2, with TRBD2 identical over 9 bases. Germline CDR1 is SGHAT and CDR2 is FQNNGV. The CDR3 spans 15 residues. The CDR3 nucleotides are TGTGCCAGCAGCTATAGCGGGGGCTCCTACAATGAGCGGTTCTTC. Residues: CASSYSGGSYNERFF. The whole variable domain, filled in from reference TRBV11-2 and TRBJ2-1, reads EAGVAQSPRYKIIEKRQSVAFWCNPISGHATLYWYQQILGQGPKLLIQFQNNGVVDDSQLPKDRFSAERLKGVDSTLKIQPAKLEDSAVYLCASSYSGGSYNERFFGPGTRLTVL.

The chain combines TRBV7-2 with TRBJ1-1; TRBD1 is a possible D gene (5 bases). CDR3 size: 14 residues. CDR1 and CDR2 (germline): SGHTA, FQGNSA. Trimming pared 2 bases from V and 0 bases from J, leaving 7 bases between. DNA for the CDR3: TGTGCCAGCAGCTTAAGACAGATGAACACTGAAGCTTTCTTT. It encodes CASSLRQMNTEAFF. Full variable domain (missing parts from reference TRBV7-2 and TRBJ1-1): GAGVSQSPSNKVTEKGKDVELRCDPISGHTALYWYRQSLGQGLEFLIYFQGNSAPDKSGLPSDRFSAERTGGSVSTLTIQRTQQEDSAVYLCASSLRQMNTEAFFGQGTRLTVV.